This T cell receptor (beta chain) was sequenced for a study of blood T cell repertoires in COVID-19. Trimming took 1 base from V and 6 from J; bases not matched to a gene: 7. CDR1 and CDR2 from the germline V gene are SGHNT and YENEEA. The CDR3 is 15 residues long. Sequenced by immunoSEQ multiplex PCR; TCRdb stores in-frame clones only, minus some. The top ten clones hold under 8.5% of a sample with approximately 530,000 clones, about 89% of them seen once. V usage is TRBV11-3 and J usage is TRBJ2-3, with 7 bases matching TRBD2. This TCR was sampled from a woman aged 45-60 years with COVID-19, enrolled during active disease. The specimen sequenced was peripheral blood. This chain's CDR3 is CASSLGSYGGDTQYF. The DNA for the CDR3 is TGTGCCAGCAGCTTAGGTTCTTACGGGGGGGATACGCAGTATTTT.